This paragraph covers one T cell receptor (beta chain) sequence. Looked up from germline, CDR1 is LNHDA and CDR2 is SQIVND (reference sequence). With V trimmed by 5 bases and J by 6 bases, 6 bases remained unmatched. This CDR3 is built from 14 residues. This sample was included in a study of blood T cell repertoires in COVID-19. At the level of the study: Samples of COVID-19 (acute and convalescent) were obtained from the United States, Italy and Spain. From T cells, B-cell-depleted T cells, or PBMCs came the material, which was cDNA or gDNA.

Original handling: For nucleated cells, counts were estimated from reference gene primer amplification. Only in-frame clones appear in the TCRdb table, and some are missing; sequencing was by immunoSEQ multiplex PCR. That table supplies the V and J calls and clone size; D and trimming were determined from the DNA. The data hold 250,000 or so clones, with roughly 77% observed a single time. Sequencing was carried out using peripheral blood. The chain links TRBV19 to TRBJ1-4; 7 bases fit TRBD1. The sequence derives from a woman at least 80 years old with acute or convalescent COVID-19. The CDR3 DNA reads as TGTGCCAGTAGTCACTGGGACAGTTATGAAAAACTGTTTTTT. It translates to CASSHWDSYEKLFF.